This T cell receptor (beta chain) was profiled in a study of blood T cells in healthy people across ages (dated by TCRdb to the mid-2010s). Background for the entire study: In model experiments, template switching captured roughly one uniquely barcoded TCR beta cDNA molecule for every two T cells. To track age-related changes in TCR beta repertoire diversity, the study relied on deep sequencing normalized with unique cDNA molecular identifiers. The donors were divided into four age groups: young (average around 16 years), middle-aged (about 39), aged (approximately 59) and long-lived (roughly 88). To avoid experimental bias, donors of different ages were randomly spread across the sequencing lanes. The study analyzed two additional independent replicas of 1 million unique cDNA reads from the same blood draw for two donors, one aged 18 to 29 and one aged 80 or older.

Donors were around 37 systemically healthy Caucasian individuals from Russia aged roughly 6 to 95 years. Each donor gave 8 to 10 milliliters of peripheral blood, drawn into EDTA-treated Vacutainer tubes. Ficoll-Paque density-gradient centrifugation was used to isolate PBMCs, with at least 7 million per sample. Trizol reagent was used to extract total RNA from PBMCs, with at least 6 micrograms per sample. The percentages of naive CD45RAhigh/CD27high T cells were determined by flow cytometry on a PBMC aliquot from every donor. The method was 5' RACE. Sequencer: Illumina HiSeq 2500. The second PCR ran for about 7 to 11 cycles and used a J-beta primer mix along with a sample-barcoded 5' primer. A template-switch 5' adaptor carrying 12 random nucleotides introduced a unique molecular identifier onto each TCR beta cDNA molecule. Each sample yielded at least 3 million CDR3-containing paired-end reads. All of the RNA was converted into first-strand cDNA using the Mint cDNA synthesis kit, with a TRBC-specific oligonucleotide serving as the primer. All cDNA was treated with uracil-DNA glycosylase and then went through a first 18-cycle PCR with the universal primers M1SS and BC2_uni_R. The study's processing was this. Normalization of each sample was performed by random selection of 1 million high-quality reads, each carrying a distinct molecular identifier. Instead of being binned into consensus sequences, reads that shared molecular identifiers were thrown out. CDR3 identification, clonotype clustering and error correction used MiTCR with a Q25 quality threshold and the strictest error-elimination algorithm. A nonparametric unseen species model using Euler transformation provided a lower-bound estimate of total TCR beta diversity. The public reads were run again by TCRdb, first through fastp at Q25 and then through MiXCR, and only productive beta chains were kept. Rows with one shared CDR3 protein collapse into an entry with the most common genes and DNA. V and J calls and clone size were set by TCRdb, not the authors. This sample gives more than 1,400,000 distinct CDR3 sequences in total; about 40% of them show up just once. The ten most abundant clones make up 7% to 9.5% of the sample.

Turning to this clonotype: Its antigen is not yet known. No per-base quality is available; no much larger clone lies one base away.

What the research found in general, with its limitations: Compared with the aged group, more naive CD4+ T cells, fewer expanded clones and increased TCR diversity were shown by the long-lived group, suggesting age selection. Since profiling was done on bulk unsorted PBMCs, naive and antigen-experienced compartments could not be conclusively compared. Estimates of total diversity based on one million sequenced T cells were considered lower bounds and underestimates. The CMV infection status of donors was not known, potentially confounding age-related changes in expanded clonotypes. A strong correlation was found between observed TCR beta diversity and the percentage of naive T cells measured by flow cytometry. Observed TCR beta diversity per million T cells fell roughly linearly with age, and a significant reduction was already apparent by age roughly 40.

Sequenced material: blood. This TCR came from a woman aged 18-30 years in good health.

The DNA sequence follows: TGCAGTGGGGGACCCCCACTTGGCTACACCTTC. It translates as CSGGPPLGYTF. The V and J segments used are TRBV20-1 and TRBJ1-2; a tentative D match to TRBD1 spans 5 bases. The CDR3 numbers 11 residues from cysteine through phenylalanine. Solely the CDR3 DNA is kept, with 33 bases framed from the first base. CDR1 and CDR2, per the germline V gene (reference sequence), are DFQATT and SNEGSKA. V loses 7 bases of germline sequence and J loses 7 bases, and the interval between the two ends is 13 bases.